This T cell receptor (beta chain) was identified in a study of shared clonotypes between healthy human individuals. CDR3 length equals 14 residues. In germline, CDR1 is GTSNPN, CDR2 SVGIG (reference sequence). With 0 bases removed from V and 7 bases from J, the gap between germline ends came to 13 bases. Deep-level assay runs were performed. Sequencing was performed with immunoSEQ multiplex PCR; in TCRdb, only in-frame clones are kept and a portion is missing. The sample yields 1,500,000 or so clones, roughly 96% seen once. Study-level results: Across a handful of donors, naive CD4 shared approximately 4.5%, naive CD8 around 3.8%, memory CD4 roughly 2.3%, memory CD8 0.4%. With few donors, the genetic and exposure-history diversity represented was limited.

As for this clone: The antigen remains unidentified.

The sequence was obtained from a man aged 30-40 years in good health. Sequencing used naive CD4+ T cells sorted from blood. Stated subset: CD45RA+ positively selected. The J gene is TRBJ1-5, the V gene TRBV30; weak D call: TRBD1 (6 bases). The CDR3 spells CAWSVGQSPQPQHF. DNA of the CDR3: TGTGCCTGGAGTGTCGGACAGTCCCCCCAGCCCCAGCATTTT. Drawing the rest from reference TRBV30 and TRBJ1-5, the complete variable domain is SQTIHQWPATLVQPVGSPLSLECTVEGTSNPNLYWYRQAAGRGLQLLFYSVGIGQISSEVPQNLSASRPQDRQFILSSKKLLLSDSGFYLCAWSVGQSPQPQHFGDGTRLSIL.